This entry lists 18 T cell receptor beta chains sequenced from one sample in a study of blood T cells in healthy people across ages (dated by TCRdb to about 2015). The method behind the library was 5' RACE. The sequencer was an Illumina HiSeq 2500. The second PCR ran for roughly 7 to 11 cycles and used a J-beta primer mix along with a sample-barcoded 5' primer. Clones were called with MiXCR by TCRdb after fastp trimmed the public reads at Q25, and only in-frame beta chains were retained. Each CDR3 protein appears once, grouped with its most common genes and DNA. The sample table contains around 1,500,000 distinct CDR3 sequences; only one count was recorded for 42% of them. The ten largest account for around 8% of the sample. The material sequenced was blood. Source of these receptors: a woman younger than 35 in good health.

This clonotype was counted only a few times. V usage is TRBV29-1 and J usage is TRBJ2-5; 8 positions match TRBD1. Germline V gene sequence: CDR1 SQVTM, CDR2 ANQGSEA. After removal of 3 bases from V and 5 bases from J, the junction contained 5 bases not matched to a gene. This CDR3 comprises 13 residues. The CDR3 sequence is CSVEETGVETQYF. The DNA for the CDR3 is TGCAGCGTTGAGGAGACAGGGGTGGAGACCCAGTACTTC.

Points on this clonotype: This sequence may be a read error, since a much larger clone differs from it by one base. This sequence joins TRBV11-2 and TRBJ2-7; 7 nucleotides align to TRBD2. Germline trimming cut 7 bases from V and 3 bases from J; bases unmatched to any gene: 6. The CDR3 loop spans 13 amino acids. Germline V gene sequence: CDR1 SGHAT, CDR2 FQNNGV. In DNA form, the CDR3 reads TGTGCCAGCAACTTTGGACTAGGCTACGAGCAGTACTTC. This translates into CASNFGLGYEQYF.

The chain couples TRBV7-3 to TRBJ2-2; D is possibly TRBD1 (5 bases). CDR3 length equals 16 residues. Germline V lookup: CDR1 SGHTA, CDR2 FQGTGA. V was cut by 2 bases and J by 0 bases, with 10 bases left in between. CDR3 loop: CASSLGAAANTGELFF. The CDR3 DNA follows: TGTGCCAGCAGCTTAGGGGCAGCTGCGAACACCGGGGAGCTGTTTTTT.

J is TRBJ2-7 and V is TRBV4-1; TRBD2 aligns across 8 bases. This CDR3 has 17 residues. J lost 7 bases, V lost 0 bases, and 14 bases had no gene match. Looked up from germline, CDR1 is MGHRA and CDR2 is YSYEKL. CDR3 DNA sequence: TGCGCCAGCAGCCAAGATTCTCGCGGGGGGACCGCTAGGGAGCAGTACTTC. Amino acid sequence: CASSQDSRGGTAREQYF.

This clonotype was counted a single time. The genes are TRBV7-8 and TRBJ2-3; D possibly corresponds to TRBD2 (7 bases). V lost 3 bases, J lost 6 bases, and 13 bases lay in between. The CDR3 is 14 residues long. CDR1 SGHVS and CDR2 FQNEAQ come from the germline V gene. The CDR3 coding sequence is TGTGCCAGCAGCTTGGGGGGGGCAGTGGATACGCAGTATTTT. It specifies CASSLGGAVDTQYF.

This clonotype came up a few times. This chain joins TRBV20-1 and TRBJ1-6, with a weak D call TRBD1 (6 bases). Germline V lookup: CDR1 DFQATT, CDR2 SNEGSKA (reference sequence). V lost 5 bases to trimming and J lost 2 bases, with 16 bases between them. This CDR3 is 16 amino acids long. The CDR3 protein is CSAVGGGGAYNSPLHF. The CDR3 region has the DNA TGCAGTGCTGTAGGGGGGGGCGGCGCCTATAATTCACCCCTCCACTTT.

This clonotype was observed a handful of times. This chain connects TRBV7-2 to TRBJ1-2; 7 nucleotides agree with TRBD1. CDR1 is SGHTA and CDR2 is FQGNSA in the germline V gene. J was trimmed by 4 bases and V by 2 bases; bases with no gene match: 10. The CDR3 totals 16 residues. Here the CDR3 DNA reads TGTGCCAGCAGCTTAAGTCCGGCGGACAGGCTCTATGGCTACACCTTC. As protein: CASSLSPADRLYGYTF. Variable domain in full (rest from reference TRBV7-2 and TRBJ1-2): GAGVSQSPSNKVTEKGKDVELRCDPISGHTALYWYRQSLGQGLEFLIYFQGNSAPDKSGLPSDRFSAERTGGSVSTLTIQRTQQEDSAVYLCASSLSPADRLYGYTFGSGTRLTVV.

V gene TRBV5-1 combines with J gene TRBJ2-1; 10 positions match TRBD2. In germline, CDR1 is SGHRS, CDR2 YFSETQ. The CDR3 contains 17 residues. Trimming removed 2 bases from V and 2 bases from J; junction bases left unmatched: 7. CDR3 bases: TGCGCCAGCAGCTTCCCCCAGCGGGAGGGGACCTACAATGAGCAGTTCTTC. It yields the protein CASSFPQREGTYNEQFF.

This clonotype was counted only a few times. The chain couples TRBV21-1 to TRBJ2-1. TRBV21-1 is a documented pseudogene. CDR3 length: 17 residues. As DNA, the CDR3 is TGTGCCAGCAGCAAAGAGGGTACCTGGGAAACGTACAATGAGCAGTTCTTC. It translates to CASSKEGTWETYNEQFF.

V is TRBV3-1 and J is TRBJ2-1; 13 bases are shared with TRBD2. Germline assignment: CDR1 LGHDT and CDR2 YNNKEL (reference sequence). The length of the CDR3 is 18 residues. Trimming cost V 5 bases and J 2 bases; bases outside gene matches: 9. The chain's CDR3 is CASSSGTSGIYPYNEQFF. CDR3 bases: TGTGCCAGCAGCTCCGGGACTAGCGGGATATATCCCTACAATGAGCAGTTCTTC.

This chain joins TRBV28 and TRBJ1-5, with D uncertain. This CDR3 region has 14 residues. Germline CDR1 is MDHEN and CDR2 is SYDVKM. Trimming shortened V by 6 bases and J by 3 bases, and 12 bases separated the two germline ends. This CDR3 reads CASSPRGVNQPQHF. CDR3 DNA sequence: TGTGCCAGCAGCCCACGAGGAGTCAATCAGCCCCAGCATTTT.

J is TRBJ2-4 and V is TRBV2; weak D call: TRBD1 (6 bases). The CDR3 consists of 11 residues. Trimming cost V 7 bases and J 13 bases, with 14 bases left between them. Germline loops: CDR1 SNHLY, CDR2 FYNNEI. The CDR3 loop reads CASTEGDGQYF. In nucleotides, the CDR3 is TGTGCCAGCACCGAGGGGGACGGGCAGTACTTC.

This clonotype has more than one count but fewer than ten. The genes are TRBV6-1 and TRBJ2-3; tentatively, D is TRBD2 (6 bases). V was clipped by 5 bases and J by 6 bases, with 12 bases between them. Per germline, CDR1 MNHNS and CDR2 SASEGT. The CDR3 is 13 amino acids. This CDR3 reads CASSLGLLDTQYF. The CDR3, as DNA: TGTGCCAGCAGTCTCGGACTATTGGATACGCAGTATTTT.

V gene TRBV28 combines with J gene TRBJ2-3, with TRBD1 identical over 7 bases. Losses at the gene ends were 2 bases for V and 0 bases for J; bases not matched to a gene: 11. Germline V CDR1 and CDR2: MDHEN, SYDVKM. CDR3 length: 18 residues. For the CDR3, the DNA is TGTGCCAGCAGTTTAGGTTCCTCAGGGGGTCTGAGCACAGATACGCAGTATTTT. This sequence encodes CASSLGSSGGLSTDTQYF. Complete variable domain (other parts from reference TRBV28 and TRBJ2-3): DVKVTQSSRYLVKRTGEKVFLECVQDMDHENMFWYRQDPGLGLRLIYFSYDVKMKEKGDIPEGYSVSREKKERFSLILESASTNQTSMYLCASSLGSSGGLSTDTQYFGPGTRLTVL.

V and J are TRBV20-1 and TRBJ2-2, with 8 bases aligning to TRBD1. After removal of 7 bases from V and 7 bases from J, the junction contained 8 bases not matched to a gene. The CDR3 is 13 residues long. Germline V gene lookup returns CDR1 DFQATT and CDR2 SNEGSKA (reference sequence). The CDR3 protein is CSVGQGASGELFF. Here the CDR3 DNA reads TGCAGTGTCGGCCAGGGGGCGAGCGGGGAGCTGTTTTTT.

This clonotype appeared a few times. The chain carries TRBV5-1 and TRBJ2-3, with D hard to call. Germline-derived CDR1 and CDR2 are SGHRS and YFSETQ. The V end was cut by 4 bases, the J end by 1 base, with 13 bases between. The CDR3 has 15 residues. This CDR3 reads CASSPRRQGTDTQYF. The CDR3 DNA reads as TGCGCCAGCAGCCCGAGGCGGCAGGGCACAGATACGCAGTATTTT.

The chain has TRBV27 and TRBJ1-2, with D perhaps matching TRBD1 (5 bases). The germline V and J ends were trimmed by 5 bases and 8 bases, with 18 bases remaining between them. This CDR3 spans 14 amino acids. Per the germline V gene, CDR1 is MNHEY and CDR2 is SMNVEV (reference sequence). The chain's CDR3 is CASSPNTGVRGYTF. CDR3 nucleotide sequence: TGTGCCAGCAGTCCTAACACGGGGGTACGCGGCTACACCTTC.

This clonotype was seen only a few times. The chain recombines TRBV11-2 with TRBJ2-5, with TRBD2 matching over 9 bases. This CDR3 is built from 15 residues. Trimming took 5 bases from V and 5 from J; bases not matched to a gene: 9. Germline V lookup: CDR1 SGHAT, CDR2 FQNNGV. CDR3 coding DNA: TGTGCCAGCAGCCCCTCTGTGGCGGGAGGGGAGACCCAGTACTTC. This codes for CASSPSVAGGETQYF.